This TCR beta chain derives from a study of blood T cell repertoires in COVID-19 (dated by TCRdb to about 2020). Looking at the study overall: Samples covering the acute and convalescent phases of COVID-19 were provided by collaborators in the United States, Italy and Spain. The material from the prospective study consisted of cDNA or gDNA derived from T cells, B-cell-depleted T cells, or PBMCs. Deeply sampled blood TCRbeta repertoires from subjects exposed to, actively infected with, or recovered from COVID-19 were included in the dataset. The repertoires were released in a freely available public database intended as a resource for research on the immune response to SARS-CoV-2. The samples were drawn from two sources: the first 160 participants of the ongoing ImmuneRACE study, and about 1,300 subjects contributed by 6 global collaborators. The sample metadata nearly always contained a de-identified subject ID, COVID-19 status, age in years and sex. Where available, HLA class I and class II types were obtained from metadata supplied by the sample provider rather than from assay-based typing.

A word on this clone: Its recognized antigen is unknown. No base-level quality is on record; no much larger clone is a single base apart.

Overall study results and their limits: Clinical and demographic metadata were provided uncurated, with the amount varying by source and participant.

A second Seattle source provided samples from volunteer blood donors who had recovered from COVID-19. Whole blood was collected in K2EDTA tubes by collaborating institutions according to the institutions' own protocols. For TCRbeta analysis, collaborator samples were shipped as frozen whole blood, as isolated PBMCs, or as DNA extracted from either sample type. V sheds 3 bases and J sheds 4 bases, leaving 13 bases between their ends. The cysteine opens and the phenylalanine closes a CDR3 of 14 amino acids. The entry retains the CDR3 DNA only, 42 bases that are in frame from base 1. In the germline V gene, CDR1 corresponds to ENHRY and CDR2 to SYGVKD. TCRbeta CDR3 regions were amplified from genomic DNA by means of the immunoSEQ Assay, a bias-controlled multiplex PCR. In the source study's methods: Within the assay, amplification of reference gene primers was used to estimate how many nucleated cells each sample contained. Sequence reads were collapsed and filtered to measure the absolute abundance of every unique TCRbeta CDR3 rearrangement. For each sample, productive Simpson clonality was calculated by taking the square root of Simpson's diversity index across productive rearrangements. TCRdb carries this immuneACCESS record with in-frame sequences only. Its versions omit some clonotypes, under half of them owing to an unresolved V gene in the studies checked, with the rest unexplained. That table is the source of V, J and clone size, and D and trimming were worked out from the DNA. The sample records approximately 150,000 clones, approximately 90% of which are singletons. Of the sample, over 2% is held by the ten largest clones.

The sequence is built from TRBV10-3 and TRBJ2-7; matching of 5 bases hints at TRBD1 as the D gene. The clonotype was recovered from a man aged 45-65 years who had recovered from COVID-19. Sequencing was performed on peripheral blood. In nucleotide form, the sequence is TGTGCCATCAGTGACCCGGACACCCAATACGAGCAGTACTTC. The resulting protein is CAISDPDTQYEQYF.